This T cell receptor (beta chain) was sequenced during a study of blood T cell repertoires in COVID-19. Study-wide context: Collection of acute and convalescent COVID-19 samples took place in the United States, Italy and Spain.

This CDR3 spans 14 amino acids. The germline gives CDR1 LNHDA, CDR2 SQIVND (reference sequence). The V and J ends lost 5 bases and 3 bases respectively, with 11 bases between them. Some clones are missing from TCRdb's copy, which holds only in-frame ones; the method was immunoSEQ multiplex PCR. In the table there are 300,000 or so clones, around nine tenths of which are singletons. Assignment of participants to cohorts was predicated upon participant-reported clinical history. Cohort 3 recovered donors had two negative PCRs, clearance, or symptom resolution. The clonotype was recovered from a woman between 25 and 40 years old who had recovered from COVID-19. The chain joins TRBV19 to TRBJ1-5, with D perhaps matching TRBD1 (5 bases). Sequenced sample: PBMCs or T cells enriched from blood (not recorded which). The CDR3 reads CASSSRGYNQPQHF. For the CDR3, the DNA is TGTGCCAGTAGTTCCCGGGGGTACAATCAGCCCCAGCATTTT.